A single sample gave rise to the 13 T cell receptor beta chains below, sequenced in a study of post-analysis software for immune sequencing data. Overall study results and limits: Comparison of patients with controls showed about 5 TRBV segments more frequent in patients, TRBV5-6, TRBV5-1 and TRBV20-1 among them.

These receptors lack a known antigen. Incorporated into the TCR beta cDNA libraries were unique molecular identifiers, which served to reduce PCR and sequencing biases. TCRdb re-called the PCR reads with MiXCR, one entry per CDR3 protein. The table lists about 820,000 distinct CDR3 sequences, about 50% of them singletons, with approximately 4.4% in the top ten. The sample consisted of blood. These receptors all come from a girl between 5 and 17 years old with multiple sclerosis.

The rearrangement links TRBV5-5 to TRBJ1-5, with D unresolved. The germline V gene encodes CDR1 SGHKS and CDR2 YYEKEE (reference sequence). The CDR3 consists of 15 residues. Trimming took 0 bases from V and 3 from J, leaving 10 bases between them. CDR3 amino acids: CASSLARGINQPQHF. The CDR3 coding sequence is TGTGCCAGCAGCTTGGCACGGGGTATCAATCAGCCCCAGCATTTT. Drawing the rest from reference TRBV5-5 and TRBJ1-5, the complete variable domain is DAGVTQSPTHLIKTRGQQVTLRCSPISGHKSVSWYQQVLGQGPQFIFQYYEKEERGRGNFPDRFSARQFPNYSSELNVNALLLGDSALYLCASSLARGINQPQHFGDGTRLSIL.

This clonotype came up once. J is TRBJ2-5 and V is TRBV5-1, with TRBD2 matching over 9 bases. The J call could be wrong; TRBJ2-7 is a better fit for the DNA end. Germline assignment: CDR1 SGHRS and CDR2 YFSETQ. This CDR3 is built from 17 residues. CDR3: CASSLAFPAGGAYEQYF. The CDR3 nucleotides read TGCGCCAGCAGCTTGGCCTTCCCAGCGGGAGGAGCCTACGAGCAGTACTTC.

The chain has TRBV10-3 and TRBJ2-5, with TRBD1 matching 7 bases. After removal of 6 bases from V and 5 bases from J, the junction contained 9 bases not matched to a gene. The CDR3 runs 14 residues. Looked up from germline, CDR1 is ENHRY and CDR2 is SYGVKD. DNA for the CDR3: TGTGCCATCAGCGGGACAGCATATCGGGAGACCCAGTACTTC. This translates into CAISGTAYRETQYF.

This clonotype was picked up a small number of times. CDR3 in amino acids: CASSLVDRTYEQYF. As DNA, the CDR3 is TGTGCCAGCAGCTTAGTGGACAGGACCTACGAGCAGTACTTC. J is TRBJ2-7 and V is TRBV7-2; the match to TRBD1 covers 7 bases. Germline V lookup: CDR1 SGHTA, CDR2 FQGNSA. V shed 1 base, J shed 2 bases, and the junction held 2 bases outside the gene matches. This CDR3 has 14 amino acids.

The chain carries TRBV6-1 and TRBJ1-2; 7 nucleotides agree with TRBD1. This CDR3 comprises 13 residues. In germline, CDR1 is MNHNS, CDR2 SASEGT. V was clipped by 3 bases and J by 6 bases; unmatched bases: 4. The CDR3 protein is CASSDRGQDGYTF. The CDR3 bases are TGTGCCAGCAGTGACAGAGGACAGGATGGCTACACCTTC.

The chain links TRBV6-6 to TRBJ2-4; D could derive from TRBD1 or TRBD2 (5 bases each). CDR3 size: 16 residues. Germline CDR1 and CDR2: MNHNY and SVGAGI (reference sequence). The V and J ends lost 0 bases and 8 bases respectively, with 17 bases between them. DNA for the CDR3: TGTGCCAGCAGTTACTCGAAGATGGGACCGTCGGACATTCAGTACTTC. Its protein product is CASSYSKMGPSDIQYF.

In its sample, this clonotype was seen a few times. J is TRBJ2-3 and V is TRBV10-3; D may match TRBD1 or TRBD2 (5 bases each). Germline assignment: CDR1 ENHRY and CDR2 SYGVKD. The CDR3 is made up of 14 amino acids. With 9 bases removed from V and 3 bases from J, the gap between germline ends came to 16 bases. As DNA, the CDR3 is TGTGCCATAATGAGGGACGGGAAGACAGATACGCAGTATTTT. Encoded protein: CAIMRDGKTDTQYF.

The chain joins TRBV29-1 to TRBJ2-1; possibly TRBD1 for D (6 bases). The V end was cut by 6 bases, the J end by 15 bases, with 18 bases between. The CDR3 is 11 amino acids. Germline CDR1 SQVTM, CDR2 ANQGSEA. CDR3 sequence reads: CSVETTGWRFF. CDR3 nucleotide sequence: TGCAGCGTGGAAACCACAGGGTGGCGGTTCTTC.

Regarding this clonotype: The junction does not match germline at one end; this may be a read error. V usage is TRBV7-3 and J usage is TRBJ2-7, with D possibly TRBD2 on 6 matching bases. Germline CDR1 SGHTA, CDR2 FQGTGA. The CDR3 is made up of 16 amino acids. CDR3 sequence reads: CASSQEGKKSSYEQYF. As DNA, the CDR3 is TGCGCCAGCAGCCAGGAGGGGAAAAAAAGCTCCTACGAGCAGTACTTC.

V is TRBV20-1 and J is TRBJ2-7; 7 positions match TRBD2. CDR1 and CDR2 (germline): DFQATT, SNEGSKA (reference sequence). This CDR3 has 14 amino acids. Trimming removed 3 bases from V and 2 bases from J; junction bases left unmatched: 7. CDR3 sequence reads: CSASVGGMTYEQYF. The CDR3 nucleotides are TGCAGTGCTAGCGTGGGAGGGATGACCTACGAGCAGTACTTC.

The chain carries TRBV7-3 and TRBJ2-7, with 10 bases fitting TRBD2. Germline V lookup: CDR1 SGHTA, CDR2 FQGTGA. The CDR3 contains 14 residues. With 5 bases clipped from V and 6 bases from J, the junction kept 7 bases outside the gene matches. The CDR3 bases are TGTGCCAGCAGCACGTCTAGCGGGAGTTCCGAGCAGTACTTC. It yields the protein CASSTSSGSSEQYF.

This clonotype was seen only a few times. The chain combines TRBV4-1 with TRBJ2-4, with no clear D. V was clipped by 0 bases and J by 5 bases, with 11 bases between them. Germline CDR1 is MGHRA and CDR2 is YSYEKL. The CDR3 has 15 residues. In DNA, the CDR3 is TGCGCCAGCAGCCAAGAATTCTACGATGAAAACATTCAGTACTTC. It yields the protein CASSQEFYDENIQYF.

The chain is built from TRBV6-6 and TRBJ2-1; 9 bases are a match to TRBD2. This CDR3 region has 15 residues. V dropped 10 bases and J dropped 9; count of bases not matched to a gene: 16. Germline V lookup: CDR1 MNHNY, CDR2 SVGAGI (reference sequence). The CDR3 nucleotides read TGTGCCAACACCGACGCCGGGACTAGCCTCCCTGAGCAGTTCTTC. Amino acids: CANTDAGTSLPEQFF.